The 17 T cell receptor beta chains listed next were all sequenced from one sample in a study of T cells in Graves' hyperthyroidism and ophthalmopathy. There were TCR beta CDR3 regions amplified from RNA transcripts. Using the HTBI primer set, a first-round RT-PCR was run on the TCR CDR3. MiXCR, run by TCRdb on the multiplex PCR reads, gives a single entry per CDR3 protein. The sample has around 530,000 distinct CDR3 sequences, under 20% seen once. The sample taken for sequencing was blood. The source of these receptors is a young woman with Graves' ophthalmopathy.

The rearrangement links TRBV20-1 to TRBJ2-3; 10 bases match TRBD2. This CDR3 spans 14 amino acids. Germline V gene sequence: CDR1 DFQATT, CDR2 SNEGSKA (reference sequence). With 6 bases clipped from V and 4 bases from J, the junction kept 7 bases outside the gene matches. The CDR3 loop reads CSAIAGGGADTQYF. DNA for the CDR3: TGCAGTGCCATAGCGGGGGGAGGGGCAGATACGCAGTATTTT.

This clonotype was seen a few times. The chain carries TRBV7-8 and TRBJ1-6; D not resolved. V dropped 6 bases and J dropped 5 bases, with 17 bases sitting between them. Germline V gene sequence: CDR1 SGHVS, CDR2 FQNEAQ. This CDR3 has 16 residues. CDR3 nucleotides: TGTGCCAGCAGACGAACGAGGTGGACCAATAATTCACCCCTCCACTTT. Amino acid sequence: CASRRTRWTNNSPLHF.

About this clonotype: This may stem from a read error, because a much larger clone lies one nucleotide away. This sequence joins TRBV20-1 and TRBJ2-1; 8 bases align to TRBD1. CDR3 length equals 12 residues. J lost 6 bases, V lost 6 bases, and 4 bases had no gene match. Germline CDR1 is DFQATT and CDR2 is SNEGSKA (reference sequence). This CDR3 is CSASDRANEQFF. In DNA, the CDR3 is TGCAGTGCGTCGGACAGGGCCAATGAGCAGTTCTTC.

This chain links TRBV14 with TRBJ1-5, with a weak D call TRBD1 (5 bases). CDR1 is SGHDN and CDR2 is FVKESK in the germline V gene. Trimming removed 1 base from V and 7 bases from J, with 14 bases in between. The CDR3 loop spans 15 amino acids. In DNA, the CDR3 is TGTGCCAGCAGCCAAGGGGGGGGGGTCGGGCAGCCCCAGCATTTT. This gives the protein CASSQGGGVGQPQHF.

The chain joins TRBV20-1 to TRBJ1-5; the D is unclear. Germline V gene lookup returns CDR1 DFQATT and CDR2 SNEGSKA (reference sequence). This CDR3 has 12 residues. Trimming pared 0 bases from V and 12 bases from J, leaving 12 bases between. In nucleotides, the CDR3 is TGCAGTGCTAGAGATAAGGACGTGGTCCAGCATTTT. This gives the protein CSARDKDVVQHF.

This clonotype was recorded at least ten times. The rearrangement joins TRBV11-3 to TRBJ2-1, with 8 bases identical to TRBD2. The germline CDR1 and CDR2 sequences are SGHNT and YENEEA. This CDR3 has 15 residues. The V and J ends lost 0 bases and 5 bases, in that order; junction bases with no gene match: 3. This chain's CDR3 is CASSLDGGVDNEQFF. In DNA, the CDR3 is TGTGCCAGCAGCTTAGACGGGGGGGTAGACAATGAGCAGTTCTTC.

The J gene is TRBJ2-3, the V gene TRBV7-9; tentative D call: TRBD2 (7 bases). The length of the CDR3 is 16 residues. Germline lookup yields CDR1 SEHNR and CDR2 FQNEAQ (reference sequence). The V end lost 6 bases, the J end lost 2 bases, and 18 bases lay between the germline ends. The CDR3 DNA follows: TGTGCCAGCAGTCCAGGGGCTAGCGGATTCACAGATACGCAGTATTTT. This sequence encodes CASSPGASGFTDTQYF.

The sample holds a few counts of this clonotype. Possible read error: a much larger clone is one base away. The V call is TRBV6-5, the J call TRBJ2-3; D is possibly TRBD2 (5 bases). Trimming took 2 bases from V and 0 from J, leaving 6 bases between them. The CDR3 is made up of 14 amino acids. The germline CDR1 and CDR2 sequences are MNHEY and SVGAGI. CDR3 bases: TGTGCCAGCAGTTACGGGAGTAGCACAGATACGCAGTATTTT. The encoded protein is CASSYGSSTDTQYF.

This clonotype was picked up many times. The chain is built from TRBV5-6 and TRBJ1-3; D unresolved. The CDR3 loop spans 13 amino acids. The germline V gene has CDR1 SGHDT and CDR2 YYEEEE. V gave up 3 bases and J gave up 3 bases, with 7 bases separating them. CDR3 sequence reads: CASSWIGGNTIYF. The CDR3 nucleotides are TGTGCCAGCAGCTGGATCGGTGGAAACACCATATATTTT.

This clonotype was seen many times. This chain links TRBV28 with TRBJ1-6; D unclear. Germline lookup yields CDR1 MDHEN and CDR2 SYDVKM. The CDR3 is made up of 14 amino acids. The V gene lost 5 bases and the J gene lost 7 bases, with 12 bases spanning the gap. The CDR3 loop is CASSLGLGNSPLHF. The CDR3 DNA is TGTGCCAGCAGTCTTGGACTCGGAAATTCACCCCTCCACTTT.

The table lists this clonotype with many counts. The V gene is TRBV2, the J gene TRBJ1-5; tentatively, D is TRBD1 (6 bases). V was clipped by 6 bases and J by 4 bases, with 13 bases between them. CDR1 is SNHLY and CDR2 is FYNNEI in the germline V gene. CDR3 size: 14 residues. The CDR3 sequence: CASRETGANQPQHF. The CDR3 region has the DNA TGTGCCAGCAGAGAGACAGGAGCAAATCAGCCCCAGCATTTT.

This clonotype was picked up many times. CDR3 in amino acids: CSAIYGGPNQPQHF. The CDR3 DNA follows: TGCAGTGCTATCTACGGAGGCCCGAATCAGCCCCAGCATTTT. This chain connects TRBV20-1 to TRBJ1-5, with D unresolved. Looked up from germline, CDR1 is DFQATT and CDR2 is SNEGSKA (reference sequence). The CDR3 covers 14 residues. V lost 4 bases to trimming and J lost 4 bases, with 14 bases between them.

The genes are TRBV20-1 and TRBJ2-7, with 9 bases matching TRBD2. V trimming: 5 bases; J trimming: 2 bases; junction bases outside the gene matches: 13. CDR3 length: 16 amino acids. Germline V gives CDR1 DFQATT, CDR2 SNEGSKA (reference sequence). CDR3 loop: CSAEKFGSSGAYEQYF. The CDR3 DNA reads TGCAGTGCTGAGAAGTTTGGGTCTAGCGGGGCCTACGAGCAGTACTTC.

This clonotype has ten or more counts. The V and J genes are TRBV20-1 and TRBJ2-7; D is ambiguous. The V and J ends lost 0 bases and 2 bases respectively, with 14 bases between them. The CDR3 runs to 15 residues. Germline V gene data show CDR1 as DFQATT and CDR2 as SNEGSKA (reference sequence). DNA for the CDR3: TGCAGTGCTAGAGATCGACGAGGAGCGACCTACGAGCAGTACTTC. Its protein is CSARDRRGATYEQYF.

This clonotype showed up many times. The chain couples TRBV10-3 to TRBJ2-4; 8 bases agree with TRBD2. Germline loops: CDR1 ENHRY, CDR2 SYGVKD. The J segment lost 1 base and the V segment lost 5 bases, leaving 7 bases of the junction unmatched. This CDR3 is built from 16 residues. The CDR3 protein is CAISWESGSAKNIQYF. CDR3 bases: TGTGCCATCAGTTGGGAGAGCGGGAGTGCCAAAAACATTCAGTACTTC.

The chain combines TRBV30 with TRBJ1-6; D not certain. The CDR3 covers 13 residues. The germline V and J ends were trimmed by 2 bases and 7 bases, with 9 bases remaining between them. The germline gives CDR1 GTSNPN, CDR2 SVGIG (reference sequence). The CDR3 region is CAWSPRQNSPLHF. The CDR3 DNA is TGTGCCTGGAGTCCGAGACAAAATTCACCCCTCCACTTT.

The rearrangement links TRBV20-1 to TRBJ2-7, with 9 bases identical to TRBD2. CDR3 length: 17 amino acids. V shed 0 bases and J 0 bases; nucleotides not matched to a gene: 9. Germline V gives CDR1 DFQATT, CDR2 SNEGSKA (reference sequence). The CDR3 region is CSARDLGREGPSYEQYF. The CDR3 bases are TGCAGTGCTAGAGATCTCGGGCGGGAGGGCCCCTCCTACGAGCAGTACTTC.